This T cell receptor (beta chain) was sequenced in a study of control samples from healthy donors and cancer patients. Sequencing was performed with immunoSEQ multiplex PCR; in TCRdb, only in-frame clones are kept and a portion is missing. Of approximately 79,000 clones in the sample, 70% to 90% were seen once. Germline CDR1 and CDR2: LNHDA and SQIVND (reference sequence). V gave up 7 bases and J gave up 6 bases, with 9 bases separating them. This CDR3 is built from 11 residues. Sequenced: blood. The sequence was collected from a man between 45 and 60 years old in good health. The chain carries TRBV19 and TRBJ1-2, with D hard to call. CDR3: CASTGGNGYTF. DNA of the CDR3: TGTGCCAGTACGGGAGGGAATGGCTACACCTTC.